Included here is one T cell receptor beta chain sequence, with context. Its antigen is not known. The method was immunoSEQ multiplex PCR; TCRdb's version includes in-frame clones alone and lacks a portion of them. The sample has 13,000 or so clones, 40% seen once. Coculture of mixed lymphocyte reaction cells was performed at 37°C for more than 5 days. These data belong to a study of siplizumab effects on memory and regulatory T cells. Material for sequencing was CFSE-low (dividing) CD8+ T cells sorted from an allogeneic mixed lymphocyte reaction. The TCR sequence derives from a human donor in good health; the cells came from an allogeneic mixed lymphocyte reaction.

DNA for the CDR3: TGTGCCAGCAGGCAACAGGGGGCTGCCGGCTACACCTTC. This sequence encodes CASRQQGAAGYTF. The rearrangement joins TRBV14 to TRBJ1-2; 9 positions match TRBD1. V lost 6 bases and J lost 8; bases outside the gene matches: 7. The CDR3 has 13 residues. Germline assignment: CDR1 SGHDN and CDR2 FVKESK.